The clone carrying this T cell receptor beta chain has more than one count but fewer than ten. As yet, its antigen is unknown. No patient had received any treatment before thyroid surgery. The source of the sample is a study of metastatic and nonmetastatic thyroid tumors. Study details: Thyroid patients, malignant and benign, had repertoires compared across blood and tumor or nodule tissue. Study-wide results and limits: Within blood and tumor, benign nodules reportedly had significantly lower TCR beta diversity than malignant thyroid tumors did.

In the authors' workflow: Building a distant-metastasis classifier for papillary thyroid cancer drew on CDR3 differences across clinicopathological groups. TCRdb re-clonotyped the PCR reads via MiXCR. Here the V and J calls rest on TCRdb's processing, not on the authors' analysis. The sample shows 10,000 to 12,000 clones, over 30% of them seen only once. The source of this sequence is a female donor with papillary thyroid cancer or a benign thyroid nodule (not recorded which). Some clones in this sample may be carry-over from other donors' samples. The sequencing input was tumor tissue.

The DNA of the CDR3 is TGTGCCAGCAGTTCCACAGGGAATCAGCCCCAGCATTTT. Residues: CASSSTGNQPQHF. V and J are TRBV6-2 or TRBV6-3 and TRBJ1-5; a possible D gene is TRBD1 (6 bases). Germline CDR1 and CDR2: MNHEY and SVGEGT. The CDR3 has 13 amino acids. V lost 4 bases and J lost 4, with 8 bases in between.